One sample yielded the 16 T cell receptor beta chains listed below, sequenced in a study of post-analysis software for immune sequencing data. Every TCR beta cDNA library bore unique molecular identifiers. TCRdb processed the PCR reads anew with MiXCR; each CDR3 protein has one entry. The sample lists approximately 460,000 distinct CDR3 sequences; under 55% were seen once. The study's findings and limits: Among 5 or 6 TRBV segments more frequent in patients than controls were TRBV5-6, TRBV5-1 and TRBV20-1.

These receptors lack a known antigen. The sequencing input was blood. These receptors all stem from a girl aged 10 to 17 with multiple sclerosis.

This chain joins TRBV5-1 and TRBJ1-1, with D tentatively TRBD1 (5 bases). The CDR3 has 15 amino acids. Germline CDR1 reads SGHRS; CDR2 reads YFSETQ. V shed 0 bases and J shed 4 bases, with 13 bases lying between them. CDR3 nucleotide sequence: TGCGCCAGCAGCTTGGTTTATGAGGGGATCACTGAAGCTTTCTTT. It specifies CASSLVYEGITEAFF.

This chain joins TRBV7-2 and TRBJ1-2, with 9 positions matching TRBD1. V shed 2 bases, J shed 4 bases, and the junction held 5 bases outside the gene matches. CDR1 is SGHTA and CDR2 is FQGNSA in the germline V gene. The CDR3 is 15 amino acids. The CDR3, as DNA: TGTGCCAGCAGCTTAAACAGGGGGCTCCCCTATGGCTACACCTTC. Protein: CASSLNRGLPYGYTF. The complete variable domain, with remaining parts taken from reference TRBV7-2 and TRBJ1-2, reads GAGVSQSPSNKVTEKGKDVELRCDPISGHTALYWYRQSLGQGLEFLIYFQGNSAPDKSGLPSDRFSAERTGGSVSTLTIQRTQQEDSAVYLCASSLNRGLPYGYTFGSGTRLTVV.

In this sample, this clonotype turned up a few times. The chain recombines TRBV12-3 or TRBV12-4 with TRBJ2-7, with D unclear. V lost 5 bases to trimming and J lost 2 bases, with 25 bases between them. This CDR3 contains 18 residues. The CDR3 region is CASSPHGRPSYSTYEQYF. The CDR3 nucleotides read TGTGCCAGCAGTCCCCACGGCAGGCCCTCTTATAGTACCTACGAGCAGTACTTC.

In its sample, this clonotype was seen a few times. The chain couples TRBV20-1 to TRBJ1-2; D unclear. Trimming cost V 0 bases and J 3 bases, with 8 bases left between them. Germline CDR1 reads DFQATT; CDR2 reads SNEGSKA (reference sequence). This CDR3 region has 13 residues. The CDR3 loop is CSAREVPDYGYTF. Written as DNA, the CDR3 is TGCAGTGCTAGAGAAGTCCCGGACTATGGCTACACCTTC.

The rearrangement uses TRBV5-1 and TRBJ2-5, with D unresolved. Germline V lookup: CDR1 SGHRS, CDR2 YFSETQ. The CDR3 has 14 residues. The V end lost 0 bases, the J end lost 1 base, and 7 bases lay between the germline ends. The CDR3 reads CASSLAVVQETQYF. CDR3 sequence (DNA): TGCGCCAGCAGCTTGGCCGTGGTCCAAGAGACCCAGTACTTC. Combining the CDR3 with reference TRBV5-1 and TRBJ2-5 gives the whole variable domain KAGVTQTPRYLIKTRGQQVTLSCSPISGHRSVSWYQQTPGQGLQFLFEYFSETQRNKGNFPGRFSGRQFSNSRSEMNVSTLELGDSALYLCASSLAVVQETQYFGPGTRLLVL.

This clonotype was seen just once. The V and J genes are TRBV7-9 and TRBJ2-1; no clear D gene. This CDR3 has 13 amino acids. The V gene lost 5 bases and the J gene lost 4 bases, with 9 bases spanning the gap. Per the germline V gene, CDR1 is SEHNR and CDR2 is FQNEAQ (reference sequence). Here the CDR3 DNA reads TGTGCCAGCAGCGAGTCCGGTTACAATGAGCAGTTCTTC. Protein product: CASSESGYNEQFF.

The CDR3 loop reads CAISDDRGSTEAFF. The DNA of the CDR3 is TGTGCCATCAGTGATGACAGAGGGAGCACTGAAGCTTTCTTT. V and J are TRBV10-3 and TRBJ1-1; possibly TRBD1 for D (5 bases). Germline CDR1 and CDR2: ENHRY and SYGVKD. CDR3 length: 14 amino acids. Trimming took off 3 bases at V and 4 bases at J, with 12 bases between the two ends.

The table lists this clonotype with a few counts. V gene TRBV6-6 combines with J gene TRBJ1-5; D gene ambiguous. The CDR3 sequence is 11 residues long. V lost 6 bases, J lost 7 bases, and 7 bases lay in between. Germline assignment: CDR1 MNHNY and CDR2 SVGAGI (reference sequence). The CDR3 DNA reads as TGTGCCAGCAGGGAGGAGCAGCCCCAGCATTTT. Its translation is CASREEQPQHF.

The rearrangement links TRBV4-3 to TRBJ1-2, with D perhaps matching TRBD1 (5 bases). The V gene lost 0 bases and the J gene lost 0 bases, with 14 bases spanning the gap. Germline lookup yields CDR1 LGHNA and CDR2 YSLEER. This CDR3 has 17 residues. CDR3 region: CASSQDGAGRSNYGYTF. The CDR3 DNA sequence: TGCGCCAGCAGCCAAGATGGGGCAGGGAGGTCTAACTATGGCTACACCTTC.

CDR3 region: CASSLQTNEQYV. CDR3 DNA: TGTGCCAGCAGCTTACAAACAAACGAGCAGTACGTC. The V gene is TRBV7-2, the J gene TRBJ2-7; D call uncertain. CDR1 and CDR2 from the germline V gene are SGHTA and FQGNSA. This CDR3 region has 12 residues. With 2 bases removed from V and 5 bases from J, the gap between germline ends came to 7 bases.

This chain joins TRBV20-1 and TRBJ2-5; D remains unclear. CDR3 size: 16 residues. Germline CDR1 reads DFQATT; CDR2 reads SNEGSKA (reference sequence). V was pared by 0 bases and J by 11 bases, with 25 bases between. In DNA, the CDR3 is TGCAGTGCTAGAGAAATAGCTTCGGGTCTTTTCGACGGGCAGTACTTC. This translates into CSAREIASGLFDGQYF.

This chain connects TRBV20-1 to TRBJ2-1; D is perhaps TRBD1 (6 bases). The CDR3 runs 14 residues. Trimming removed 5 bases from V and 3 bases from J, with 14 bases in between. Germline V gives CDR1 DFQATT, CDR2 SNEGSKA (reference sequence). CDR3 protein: CSALGTNVYNEQFF. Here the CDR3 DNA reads TGCAGTGCTCTCGGGACAAACGTCTACAATGAGCAGTTCTTC.

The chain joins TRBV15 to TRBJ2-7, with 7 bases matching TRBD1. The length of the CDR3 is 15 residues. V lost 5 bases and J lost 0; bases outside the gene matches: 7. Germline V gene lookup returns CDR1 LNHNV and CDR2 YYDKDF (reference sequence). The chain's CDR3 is CATSQDRFLSYEQYF. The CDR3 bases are TGTGCCACCAGCCAGGACAGGTTCCTCTCCTACGAGCAGTACTTC.

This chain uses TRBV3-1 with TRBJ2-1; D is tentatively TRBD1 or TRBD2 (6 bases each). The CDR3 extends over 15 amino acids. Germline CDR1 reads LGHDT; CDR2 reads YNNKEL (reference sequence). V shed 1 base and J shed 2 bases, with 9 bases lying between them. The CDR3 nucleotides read TGTGCCAGCAGCCAAGGGCGGGACACCTACAATGAGCAGTTCTTC. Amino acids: CASSQGRDTYNEQFF.

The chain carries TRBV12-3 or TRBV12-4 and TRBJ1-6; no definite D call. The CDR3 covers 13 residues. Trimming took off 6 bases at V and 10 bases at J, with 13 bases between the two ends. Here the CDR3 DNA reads TGTGCCAGCAGGCCCCGCGGGGAGTCACCCCTCCACTTT. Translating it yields CASRPRGESPLHF.

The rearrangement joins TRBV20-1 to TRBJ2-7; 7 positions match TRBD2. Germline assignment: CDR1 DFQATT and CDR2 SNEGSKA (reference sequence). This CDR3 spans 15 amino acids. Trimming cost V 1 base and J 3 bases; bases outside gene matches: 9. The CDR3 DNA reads TGCAGTGCTAGAGTTCCCCCTAGCGGATACTACGAGCAGTACTTC. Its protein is CSARVPPSGYYEQYF.